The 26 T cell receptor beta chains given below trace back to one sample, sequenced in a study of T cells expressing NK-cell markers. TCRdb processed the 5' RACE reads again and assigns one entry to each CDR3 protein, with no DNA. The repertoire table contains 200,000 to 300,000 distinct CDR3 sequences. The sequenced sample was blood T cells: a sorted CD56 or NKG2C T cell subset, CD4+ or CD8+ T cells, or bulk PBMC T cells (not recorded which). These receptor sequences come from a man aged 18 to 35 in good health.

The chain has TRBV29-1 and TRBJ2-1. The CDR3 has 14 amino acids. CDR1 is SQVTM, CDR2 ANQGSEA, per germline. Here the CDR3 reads CSVVLAGSYNEQFF.

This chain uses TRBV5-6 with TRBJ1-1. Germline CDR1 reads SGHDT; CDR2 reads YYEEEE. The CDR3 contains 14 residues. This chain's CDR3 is CASSRGVRNTEAFF. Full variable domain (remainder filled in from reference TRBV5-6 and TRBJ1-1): DAGVTQSPTHLIKTRGQQVTLRCSPKSGHDTVSWYQQALGQGPQFIFQYYEEEERQRGNFPDRFSGHQFPNYSSELNVNALLLGDSALYLCASSRGVRNTEAFFGQGTRLTVV.

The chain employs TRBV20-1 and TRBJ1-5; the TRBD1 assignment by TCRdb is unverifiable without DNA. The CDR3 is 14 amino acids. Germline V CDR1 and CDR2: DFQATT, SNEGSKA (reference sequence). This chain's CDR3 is CSARKQGTRQPQHF.

CDR3 sequence: CASSQQTPRGNTIYF. This sequence joins TRBV12-3 or TRBV12-4 and TRBJ1-3; TCRdb's D call, TRBD1, is unchecked because there is no DNA. This CDR3 has 15 amino acids.

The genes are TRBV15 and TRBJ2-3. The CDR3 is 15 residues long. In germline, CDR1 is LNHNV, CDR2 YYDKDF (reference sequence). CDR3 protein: CATSRDGSGTDTQYF.

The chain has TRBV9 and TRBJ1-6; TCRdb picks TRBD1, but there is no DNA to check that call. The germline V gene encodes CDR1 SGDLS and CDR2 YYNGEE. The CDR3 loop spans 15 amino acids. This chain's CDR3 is CASSGRDSLNSPLHF. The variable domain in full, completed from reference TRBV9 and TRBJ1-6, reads DSGVTQTPKHLITATGQRVTLRCSPRSGDLSVYWYQQSLDQGLQFLIQYYNGEERAKGNILERFSAQQFPDLHSELNLSSLELGDSALYFCASSGRDSLNSPLHFGNGTRLTVT.

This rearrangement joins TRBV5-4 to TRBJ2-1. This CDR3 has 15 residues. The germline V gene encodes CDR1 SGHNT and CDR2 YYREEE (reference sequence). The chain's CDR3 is CASSLMMGNYNEQFF.

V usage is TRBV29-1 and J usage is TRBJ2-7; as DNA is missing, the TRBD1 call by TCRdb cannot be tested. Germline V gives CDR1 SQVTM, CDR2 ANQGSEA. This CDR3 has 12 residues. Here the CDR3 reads CSVGGTDVEQYF.

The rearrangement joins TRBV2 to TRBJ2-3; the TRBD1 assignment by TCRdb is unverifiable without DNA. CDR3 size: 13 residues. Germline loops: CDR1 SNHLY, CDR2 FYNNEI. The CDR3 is CAIGDRRTDTQYF.

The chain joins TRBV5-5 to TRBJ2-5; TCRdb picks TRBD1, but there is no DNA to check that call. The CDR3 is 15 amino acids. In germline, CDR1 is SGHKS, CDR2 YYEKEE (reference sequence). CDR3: CASRVEQGGKETQYF.

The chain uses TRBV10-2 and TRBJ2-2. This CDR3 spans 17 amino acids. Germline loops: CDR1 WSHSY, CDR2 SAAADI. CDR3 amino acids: CASSGSTEHANTGELFF.

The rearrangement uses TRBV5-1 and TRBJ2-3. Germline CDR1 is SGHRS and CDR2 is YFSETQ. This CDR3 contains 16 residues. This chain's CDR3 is CASSLAVAGPTDTQYF.

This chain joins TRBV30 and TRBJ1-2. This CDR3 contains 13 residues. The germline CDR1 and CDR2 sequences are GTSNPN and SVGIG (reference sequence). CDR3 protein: CAWSVSDSYGYTF.

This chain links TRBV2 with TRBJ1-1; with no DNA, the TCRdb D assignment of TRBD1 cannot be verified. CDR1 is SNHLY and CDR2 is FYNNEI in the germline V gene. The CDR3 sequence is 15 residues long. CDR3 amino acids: CASSVGGRGSTEAFF.

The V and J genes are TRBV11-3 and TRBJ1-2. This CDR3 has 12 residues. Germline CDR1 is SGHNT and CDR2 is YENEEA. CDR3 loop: CASSLSAYGYTF.

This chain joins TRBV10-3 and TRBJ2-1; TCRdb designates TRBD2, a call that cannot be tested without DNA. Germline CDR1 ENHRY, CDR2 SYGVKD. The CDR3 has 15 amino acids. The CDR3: CAINVGTLVGGEQFF.

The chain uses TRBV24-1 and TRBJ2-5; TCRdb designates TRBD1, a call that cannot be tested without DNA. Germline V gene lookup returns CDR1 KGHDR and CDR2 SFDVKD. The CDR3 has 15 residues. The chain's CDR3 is CATSDVQGSEETQYF.

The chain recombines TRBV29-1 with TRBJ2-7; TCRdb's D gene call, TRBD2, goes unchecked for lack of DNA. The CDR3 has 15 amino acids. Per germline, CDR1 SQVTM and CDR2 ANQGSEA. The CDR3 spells CSILLGNIKPYEQYF.

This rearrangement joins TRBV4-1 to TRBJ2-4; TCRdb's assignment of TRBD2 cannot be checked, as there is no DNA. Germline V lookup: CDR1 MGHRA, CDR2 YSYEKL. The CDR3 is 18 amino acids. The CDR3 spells CASSPGLAGGLAKNIQYF.

This CDR3 is CASSVGELATYNEQFF. The chain has TRBV9 and TRBJ2-1. The CDR3 loop spans 16 amino acids. Germline loops: CDR1 SGDLS, CDR2 YYNGEE.

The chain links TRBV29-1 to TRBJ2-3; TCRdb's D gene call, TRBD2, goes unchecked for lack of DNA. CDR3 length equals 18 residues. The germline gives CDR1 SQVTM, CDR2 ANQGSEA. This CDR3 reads CSVSWGLAGGGSTDTQYF.

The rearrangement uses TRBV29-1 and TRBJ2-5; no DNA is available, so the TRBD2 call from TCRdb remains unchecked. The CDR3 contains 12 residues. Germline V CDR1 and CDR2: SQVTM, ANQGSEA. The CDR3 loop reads CSVGTSQETQYF.

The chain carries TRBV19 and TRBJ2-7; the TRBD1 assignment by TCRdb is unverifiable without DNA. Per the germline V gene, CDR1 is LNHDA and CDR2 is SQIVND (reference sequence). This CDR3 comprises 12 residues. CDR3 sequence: CASSPSDTEQYF. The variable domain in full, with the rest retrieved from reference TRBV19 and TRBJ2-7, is DGGITQSPKYLFRKEGQNVTLSCEQNLNHDAMYWYRQDPGQGLRLIYYSQIVNDFQKGDIAEGYSVSREKKESFPLTVTSAQKNPTAFYLCASSPSDTEQYFGPGTRLTVT.

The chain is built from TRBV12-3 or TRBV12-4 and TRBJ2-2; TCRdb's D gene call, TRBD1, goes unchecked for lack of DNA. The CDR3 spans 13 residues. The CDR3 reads CASSFKGTGELFF.

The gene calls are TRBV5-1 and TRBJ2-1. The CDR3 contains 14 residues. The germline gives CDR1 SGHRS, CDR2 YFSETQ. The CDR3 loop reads CASSLAGYVDEQFF.

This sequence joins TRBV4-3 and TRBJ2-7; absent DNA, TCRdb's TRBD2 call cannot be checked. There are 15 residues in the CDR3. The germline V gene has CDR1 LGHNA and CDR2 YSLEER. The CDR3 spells CASSRTSGGSYEQYF.